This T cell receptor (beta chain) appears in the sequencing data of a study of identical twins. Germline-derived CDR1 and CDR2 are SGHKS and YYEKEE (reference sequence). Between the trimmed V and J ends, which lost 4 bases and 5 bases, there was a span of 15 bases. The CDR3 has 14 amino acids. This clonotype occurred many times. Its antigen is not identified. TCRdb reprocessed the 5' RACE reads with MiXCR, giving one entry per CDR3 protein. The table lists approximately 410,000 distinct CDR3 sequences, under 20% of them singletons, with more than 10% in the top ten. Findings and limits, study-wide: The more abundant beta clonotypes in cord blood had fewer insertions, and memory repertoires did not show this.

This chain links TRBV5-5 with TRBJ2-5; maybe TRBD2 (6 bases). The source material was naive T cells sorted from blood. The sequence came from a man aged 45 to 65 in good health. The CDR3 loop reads CASSLTPGRETQYF. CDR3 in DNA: TGTGCCAGCAGCCTGACCCCAGGGAGGGAGACCCAGTACTTC.